This TCR beta chain was recorded in a study of graft-versus-host responses after intestinal transplantation. Study-wide background: Recipients were all induced with anti-thymocyte globulin, then given tacrolimus and steroids for around three years. The study's findings and limits: Researchers found peak circulating GvH clone levels linked to early post-transplant HvG declines.

A note on this clone: Its antigen remains unknown.

The CDR3 extends over 16 amino acids. Trimming removed 2 bases at V and 0 bases at J, with 12 bases between. The germline gives CDR1 SGHTA, CDR2 FQGNSA. The table came from immunoSEQ multiplex PCR; TCRdb's copy has only in-frame clones and leaves some out. The data show 85,000 to 100,000 clones, just under 95% seen once. This receptor was identified in a human donor who was the organ donor for an intestinal transplant. This sample comprised unstimulated CD8+ T cells sorted from spleen or lymph node cells, obtained before transplant. The chain combines TRBV7-2 with TRBJ2-3; D may be TRBD2 (6 bases). The DNA for the CDR3 is TGTGCCAGCAGCTTAACGGGGGAGCCGAGCACAGATACGCAGTATTTT. Its protein is CASSLTGEPSTDTQYF.